This T cell receptor beta chain was recovered during a study of spatial heterogeneity in lung cancer. Study-wide background: Detection consistently yielded more beta chains than alpha chains. TCR and UMI combinations that were unique each appeared, on average, more than ten times in raw reads. Study-level findings and limits: Intratumoral expanded alpha and beta TCR counts were found to track tumor mutation counts.

As for time point: sample taken at primary tumor resection. Donors were some 72 untreated early-stage non-small cell lung cancer patients. Whole RNA, which was extracted from tumor, nontumor lung tissue or frozen PBMC, was sequenced without any cell sorting. TCRdb re-called the 5' RACE reads with MiXCR, one entry per CDR3 protein. The sample yields roughly 20,000 distinct CDR3 sequences, about 4.3% seen once. Germline CDR1 and CDR2: ENHRY and SYGVKD. The CDR3 is made up of 16 amino acids. Trimming shortened V by 3 bases and J by 3 bases, and 17 bases separated the two germline ends. This clonotype occurred many times. What it binds is not known.

The chain joins TRBV10-3 to TRBJ1-1, with D perhaps matching TRBD1 (6 bases). Sample: lung tumor tissue, taken at surgery. This clonotype was sampled from a male donor with early-stage non-small cell lung cancer. CDR3 nucleotides: TGTGCCATCAGTGATGTCGGTAGGGGGTTTGACACTGAAGCTTTCTTT. Protein: CAISDVGRGFDTEAFF.